This entry is about one T cell receptor (beta chain). Its antigen is not yet known. Base qualities were left out, and no much larger clone turns up one base away. The CDR3 regions of human TCRbeta chains were analyzed by immunosequencing. The original pipeline was this. Repertoire TCRs were checked for matches against a reference library of SARS-CoV-2-specific TCRs that had been generated using the MIRA antigen-specificity platform. Breadth was defined as the fraction of unique TCRs that were SARS-CoV-2-associated. Depth was defined as the fraction of total T cells that were SARS-CoV-2-associated. Using the MIRA data, each spike-specific TCR was mapped to the spike region that the TCR reacts to and placed in a CD4 or CD8 class. Log10-transformed breadth and depth values were compared by one-way ANOVA with Sidak's multiple comparisons tests. This is the immuneACCESS table as TCRdb keeps it, with only in-frame sequences that have V and J called. A part of the clones is gone; compared with another copy, unresolved V genes explain less than half, and the rest is unexplained. V, J and clone size derive from that table, while D and trimming were established from the DNA sequence. Within this sample are about 120,000 clones, with 70% to 90% of them counted one time only. The ten largest clones capture about 6.5% of the sample.

Explained via the paper, the time point label denotes: about 28 days (+/-7) after the second vaccine dose. AZD1222 recipients with second doses at about 4 weeks or about 12 weeks were pooled, because spike-specific TCR depth and breadth did not differ between schedules. Vaccinee samples were obtained from the UK trials COV001 and COV002, which included a single-blind randomized controlled phase 2/3 trial of AZD1222 (ChAdOx1 nCoV-19) in healthy adults. Trial participant PBMC samples were collected at day 0 and day 28 after the second dose for TCRbeta chain sequencing. V and J lose 5 bases and 2 bases, and a span of 9 bases separates them. CDR1 is given as SQVTM and CDR2 as ANQGSEA, both from the germline V gene. Inclusive of the bounding cysteine and phenylalanine, the CDR3 is 12 residues long. Only CDR3 DNA is held: 36 bases, read in frame from base 1. This entry belongs to a study of T cell responses to AZD1222 COVID-19 vaccine (dated by TCRdb to 2020 to 2023). For the study in its entirety: A total of roughly 240 trial participants underwent TCR sequencing, of whom about 200 received two doses of AZD1222 and around 25 received two doses of the MenACWY control vaccine. Trial participants were enrolled into age subgroups of 18-55, 56-69 and 70-plus years, which contained around 150, 28 and 57 TCR-sequenced participants, respectively.

Overall study results and their limits: In the small 56-69-year group, the increase in depth fell short of significance, most likely because of low power. Epitopes outside the regions mutated in the B.1.351 and B.1.1.7 variants were reportedly recognized by nearly half of the unique spike-specific TCRs. Because no day 14 peak-response samples were available, repertoires were characterized only after the peak T cell response. After two AZD1222 doses, spike-specific TCR breadth and depth were significantly higher than at day 0 and than in MenACWY recipients. Conclusions about previously exposed vaccinees are limited, since just 5 to 7 AZD1222 recipients were seropositive for SARS-CoV-2 at baseline. Participants were mostly white British and included more females than males, and it was suggested by the authors that clonal diversity may have been underestimated. CD4 TCRs associated with the vaccine covered the entire spike protein, and the dominant responses were in regions 160-218 and 743-854.

Recombination joined TRBV29-1 with TRBJ1-2, and possibly TRBD1, on 5 matching bases. The clonotype comes from an adult who received the AZD1222 COVID-19 vaccine. The sequences come from peripheral blood, collected 28 days after the second AZD1222 dose. CDR3 sequence: CSVRQQNYGYTF. In nucleotides, the sequence is TGCAGCGTTCGACAGCAAAACTATGGCTACACCTTC.